This T cell receptor beta chain was retrieved from a study of blood T cell repertoires in COVID-19. On the study more broadly: There were acute and convalescent COVID-19 samples, and they came from the United States, Italy and Spain.

Source study methods: Amplifying reference gene primers gave estimates of nucleated cell counts. Profiled with immunoSEQ multiplex PCR; TCRdb holds only in-frame clones, not every one. That table furnishes V, J and clone size, whereas the DNA furnished D and trimming. The repertoire holds some 65,000 clones, with more than 90% as singletons. This CDR3 spans 16 amino acids. Germline CDR1 and CDR2: SGHRS and YFSETQ. The V and J ends lost 4 bases and 5 bases, in that order; junction bases with no gene match: 12. The clonotype comes from a man aged 55 to 70 with acute or convalescent COVID-19. The material sequenced was peripheral blood. The rearrangement links TRBV5-1 to TRBJ2-1; 7 nucleotides line up with TRBD1. CDR3 sequence (DNA): TGCGCCAGCAGCCCAGTCCGACCCGGGACAGACAATGAGCAGTTCTTC. This encodes CASSPVRPGTDNEQFF. The variable domain in full, completed from reference TRBV5-1 and TRBJ2-1, reads KAGVTQTPRYLIKTRGQQVTLSCSPISGHRSVSWYQQTPGQGLQFLFEYFSETQRNKGNFPGRFSGRQFSNSRSEMNVSTLELGDSALYLCASSPVRPGTDNEQFFGPGTRLTVL.